This TCR beta chain was observed in a study of regulatory T cells in long-lasting Graves disease. Whole-study context: Newly diagnosed Graves' patients had under 3 months of antithyroid drugs.

This clonotype was counted at least ten times. Its antigen remains unknown. Time point in this sample: newly diagnosed GD, antithyroid drugs for less than 3 months. Making the TCR library involved RNA that had been extracted from PBMCs. V lost 0 bases, J lost 1 base, and 8 bases lay in between. The germline CDR1 and CDR2 sequences are SGDLS and YYNGEE. CDR3 length: 15 residues. Building of the TCR beta libraries involved iRepertoire HTBI primers and Arm-PCR of CDR3 regions. TCRdb reprocessed the multiplex PCR reads via MiXCR and lists one record per CDR3 protein. The profile covers approximately 350,000 distinct CDR3 sequences, with 10% to 15% appearing a single time and 18% taken by the ten largest. Study-wide results and caveats: Persistent disease was associated with favored TRBV28 usage and with favored use of TRBJ1-2 and TRBJ2-5.

These same records also appear under a second study, on T cells in Graves' hyperthyroidism and ophthalmopathy.

The sequenced sample was peripheral blood mononuclear cells (PBMCs), obtained at new diagnosis, from a patient treated with antithyroid drugs. The source of this sequence is a woman aged 18-30 years with Graves disease. V is TRBV9 and J is TRBJ1-5; D remains ambiguous. The CDR3 DNA reads as TGTGCCAGCAGCGTAGACGGGTACAGCAATCAGCCCCAGCATTTT. Translated: CASSVDGYSNQPQHF. Using reference TRBV9 and TRBJ1-5 for the parts outside the CDR3, the full variable domain is DSGVTQTPKHLITATGQRVTLRCSPRSGDLSVYWYQQSLDQGLQFLIQYYNGEERAKGNILERFSAQQFPDLHSELNLSSLELGDSALYFCASSVDGYSNQPQHFGDGTRLSIL.